These 6 T cell receptor beta chains were sequenced from one sample in a study of shared clonotypes between healthy human individuals. TCRdb's copy holds only in-frame clones and misses some; the assay was immunoSEQ multiplex PCR. The sample comprises more than 400,000 clones, about 96% of which are singletons, and about 0.059% rests with the top ten. The sample was naive CD4+ T cells sorted from blood. Described subset: CD45RA+ positively selected. These receptors originate from a woman between 25 and 40 years old in good health.

The J gene is TRBJ2-5, the V gene TRBV28; 8 bases fit TRBD2. V was clipped by 7 bases and J by 1 base; unmatched bases: 2. The CDR3 runs to 13 residues. Looked up from germline, CDR1 is MDHEN and CDR2 is SYDVKM. CDR3 residues: CASTGGAQETQYF. CDR3 in DNA: TGTGCCAGCACGGGGGGGGCCCAAGAGACCCAGTACTTC. The complete variable domain, with remaining parts taken from reference TRBV28 and TRBJ2-5, reads DVKVTQSSRYLVKRTGEKVFLECVQDMDHENMFWYRQDPGLGLRLIYFSYDVKMKEKGDIPEGYSVSREKKERFSLILESASTNQTSMYLCASTGGAQETQYFGPGTRLLVL.

This rearrangement joins TRBV11-2 to TRBJ1-2, with D possibly being TRBD1 (5 bases). Germline V gene data show CDR1 as SGHAT and CDR2 as FQNNGV. Trimming took off 6 bases at V and 2 bases at J, with 22 bases between the two ends. CDR3 length: 17 amino acids. CDR3 nucleotide sequence: TGTGCCAGCAGTTCGACCCCTGCCGGGACGACGAACTATGGCTACACCTTC. Amino acids: CASSSTPAGTTNYGYTF.

This clone occurred a few times. In nucleotides, the CDR3 is TGTGCCAGCAGCATCCAGGGACAGCGTGAAAAACTGTTTTTT. Its translation is CASSIQGQREKLFF. The chain employs TRBV7-9 and TRBJ1-4; 7 bases are a match to TRBD1. The CDR3 covers 14 residues. Germline V gene lookup returns CDR1 SEHNR and CDR2 FQNEAQ (reference sequence). V lost 5 bases to trimming and J lost 7 bases; unmatched junction nucleotides: 7.

V gene TRBV7-9 combines with J gene TRBJ2-1; weak D call: TRBD1 (6 bases). V was trimmed by 2 bases and J by 4 bases, leaving 18 bases between them. The CDR3 contains 17 residues. CDR1 is SEHNR, CDR2 FQNEAQ, per germline (reference sequence). The CDR3 coding sequence is TGTGCCAGCAGCTTAATCAGGGGACGGGACCCTTACAATGAGCAGTTCTTC. This encodes CASSLIRGRDPYNEQFF.

The V call is TRBV5-6, the J call TRBJ2-7, with D possibly matching TRBD2 (5 bases). Germline values: CDR1 SGHDT, CDR2 YYEEEE. The CDR3 contains 12 residues. V lost 1 base and J lost 6, with 8 bases in between. Here the CDR3 reads CASSLRRAEQYF. In DNA form, the CDR3 reads TGTGCCAGCAGCTTGCGGCGGGCCGAGCAGTACTTC.

This chain connects TRBV28 to TRBJ2-3, with 12 nucleotides matching TRBD2. This CDR3 comprises 17 residues. Per germline, CDR1 MDHEN and CDR2 SYDVKM. Trimming at V came to 6 bases and at J to 1 base, leaving 8 bases not matched to a gene. In DNA, the CDR3 is TGTGCCAGCAGCCCCGGACTAGCGGGATGGGGCACAGATACGCAGTATTTT. This translates into CASSPGLAGWGTDTQYF.